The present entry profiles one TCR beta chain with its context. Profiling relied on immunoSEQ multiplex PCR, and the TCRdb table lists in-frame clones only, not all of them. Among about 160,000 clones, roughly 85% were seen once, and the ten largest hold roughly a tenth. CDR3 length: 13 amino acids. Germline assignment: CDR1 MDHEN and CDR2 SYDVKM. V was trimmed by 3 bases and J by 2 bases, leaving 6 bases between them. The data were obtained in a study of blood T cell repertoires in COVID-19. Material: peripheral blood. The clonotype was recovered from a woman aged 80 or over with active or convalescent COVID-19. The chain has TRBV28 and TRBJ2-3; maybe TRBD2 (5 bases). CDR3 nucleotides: TGTGCCAGCAGTTTGCTAGCCACAGATACGCAGTATTTT. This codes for CASSLLATDTQYF.